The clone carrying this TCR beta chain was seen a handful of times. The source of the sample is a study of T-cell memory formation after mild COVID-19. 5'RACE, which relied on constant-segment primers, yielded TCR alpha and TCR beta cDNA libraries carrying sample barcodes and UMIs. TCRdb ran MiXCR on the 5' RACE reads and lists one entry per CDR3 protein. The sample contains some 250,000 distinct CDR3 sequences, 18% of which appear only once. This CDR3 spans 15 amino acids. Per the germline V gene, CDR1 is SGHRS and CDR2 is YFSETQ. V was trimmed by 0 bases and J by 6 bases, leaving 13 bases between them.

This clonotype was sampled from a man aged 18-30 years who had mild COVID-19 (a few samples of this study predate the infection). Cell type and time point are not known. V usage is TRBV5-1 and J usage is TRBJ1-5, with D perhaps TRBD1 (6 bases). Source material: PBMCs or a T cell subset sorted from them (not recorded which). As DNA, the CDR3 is TGCGCCAGCAGCTTGGCATCAGGGGCCAGTCAGCCCCAGCATTTT. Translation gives CASSLASGASQPQHF. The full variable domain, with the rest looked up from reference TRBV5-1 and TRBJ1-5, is KAGVTQTPRYLIKTRGQQVTLSCSPISGHRSVSWYQQTPGQGLQFLFEYFSETQRNKGNFPGRFSGRQFSNSRSEMNVSTLELGDSALYLCASSLASGASQPQHFGDGTRLSIL.